The 3 T cell receptor beta chains below come from one sample, sequenced in a study of control samples from healthy donors and cancer patients (dated by TCRdb to 2020 to 2021). To prepare the library, the immunoSEQ multiplex PCR assay was applied. The table comes from immuneACCESS by way of TCRdb, which keeps in-frame sequences with V and J called. Part of the clones is missing from these tables; in studies checked, under half for an unresolved V gene and the rest for unknown reasons. The sample has 130,000 or so clones on record, around nine tenths of them singletons. The ten largest clones take up 3% to 3.5% of the sample. The specimen was blood. The receptors come from a man aged 50 or older in good health.

This chain links TRBV4-1 with TRBJ2-3; TRBD2 agrees at 9 bases. The CDR3 extends over 16 amino acids. Germline values: CDR1 MGHRA, CDR2 YSYEKL. J gave up 6 bases and V 1 base, and 8 bases lay outside the gene matches. The CDR3 protein is CASSQGLAGGLDTQYF. The CDR3 nucleotides are TGCGCCAGCAGCCAAGGTTTGGCGGGGGGGTTGGATACGCAGTATTTT.

V gene TRBV6-1 combines with J gene TRBJ2-7; 11 nucleotides agree with TRBD1. This CDR3 has 16 amino acids. Germline CDR1 is MNHNS and CDR2 is SASEGT. V lost 2 bases to trimming and J lost 6 bases; unmatched junction nucleotides: 9. CDR3 nucleotide sequence: TGTGCCAGCAGTGAACTCTTAGGACAGGGGGCGCCCGAGCAGTACTTC. Residues: CASSELLGQGAPEQYF.

The chain uses TRBV29-1 and TRBJ1-1; D is undetermined. Germline V gives CDR1 SQVTM, CDR2 ANQGSEA. V lost 6 bases, J lost 2 bases, and 10 bases lay in between. The CDR3 is 12 amino acids. The CDR3 DNA sequence: TGCAGCGTGGACGAACGAAACACTGAAGCTTTCTTT. Residues: CSVDERNTEAFF.